This is a list of T cell receptor beta chains from one sample in a study of CD8 T cells in ankylosing spondylitis. TCRdb re-called the 5' RACE reads through MiXCR, storing one row per CDR3 protein. The sample records fewer than 250,000 distinct CDR3 sequences, 32% being singletons. The sequenced material came from blood, either unsorted or a sorted T cell fraction (not recorded which). These receptors were obtained from a male donor with ankylosing spondylitis or in good health (not recorded which). Each CDR3 is given with its conserved first and last residue. A D gene is named only where the DNA matches it firmly. Only some rows state a clone size, as once, few, many or a class for expanded clones.

clone_size: -
v_call: TRBV6-5
j_call: TRBJ2-1
d_call: TRBD1
cdr3_nt: TGTGCCAGCAGTTACCACAGGGGGGAGTACAATGAGCAGTTCTTC
cdr3_aa: CASSYHRGEYNEQFF

clone_size: -
v_call: TRBV20-1
j_call: TRBJ2-1
d_call: -
cdr3_nt: TGCAGTGCTAGGGGCGGGGACAGAGGTGAGCAGTTCTTC
cdr3_aa: CSARGGDRGEQFF

clone_size: -
v_call: TRBV6-1
j_call: TRBJ2-7
d_call: -
cdr3_nt: TGTGCCAGCAGTGCCCCCGGGACCGGATCCTACGAGCAGTACTTC
cdr3_aa: CASSAPGTGSYEQYF

clone_size: -
v_call: TRBV20-1
j_call: TRBJ1-5
d_call: TRBD1
cdr3_nt: TGCAGTGCTCCTGGACAGGGGTGGCAGCCCCAGCATTTT
cdr3_aa: CSAPGQGWQPQHF

clone_size: -
v_call: TRBV7-9
j_call: TRBJ2-7
d_call: -
cdr3_nt: TGTGCCAGCAGACAGTTGGGAGAGGGCGAGCAGTACTTC
cdr3_aa: CASRQLGEGEQYF

clone_size: -
v_call: TRBV3-1
j_call: TRBJ2-4
d_call: -
cdr3_nt: TGTGCCAGCAGCCTCCAGGGGACCAAAAACATTCAGTACTTC
cdr3_aa: CASSLQGTKNIQYF

clone_size: many
v_call: TRBV29-1
j_call: TRBJ2-5
d_call: -
cdr3_nt: TGCAGCGCGGGGGGCCCGGAGACCCAGTACTTC
cdr3_aa: CSAGGPETQYF

clone_size: -
v_call: TRBV10-1
j_call: TRBJ2-1
d_call: -
cdr3_nt: TGCGCCAGCAGTGAGTACCTGGGGGAGGACAATGAGCAGTTCTTC
cdr3_aa: CASSEYLGEDNEQFF

clone_size: few
v_call: TRBV7-2
j_call: TRBJ1-3
d_call: TRBD1
cdr3_nt: TGTGCCAGCAGCTTAGCTGGGACAGGGACTGGAAACACCATATATTTT
cdr3_aa: CASSLAGTGTGNTIYF

clone_size: -
v_call: TRBV20-1
j_call: TRBJ2-3
d_call: -
cdr3_nt: TGCAGTGCTAGATACCCCACTAGCACAGATACGCAGTATTTT
cdr3_aa: CSARYPTSTDTQYF

clone_size: -
v_call: TRBV20-1
j_call: TRBJ1-2
d_call: TRBD1
cdr3_nt: TGCAGTGCTAGACTCCGGGACAGGGAGGGAGGCTACACCTTC
cdr3_aa: CSARLRDREGGYTF

clone_size: few
v_call: TRBV20-1
j_call: TRBJ2-7
d_call: -
cdr3_nt: TGCAGTGCTAGGACAGTAGCCTACGAGCAGTACTTC
cdr3_aa: CSARTVAYEQYF

clone_size: many
v_call: TRBV7-9
j_call: TRBJ2-2
d_call: TRBD1
cdr3_nt: TGTGCCAGCAGCGCTTACTCGGGACAGGTTCGCACCGGGGAGCTGTTTTTT
cdr3_aa: CASSAYSGQVRTGELFF

clone_size: many
v_call: TRBV5-1
j_call: TRBJ2-3
d_call: TRBD2
cdr3_nt: TGCGCCAGCAGCCTGGTCGGGGGGGGTACAGATACGCAGTATTTT
cdr3_aa: CASSLVGGGTDTQYF

clone_size: few
v_call: TRBV25-1
j_call: TRBJ2-7
d_call: -
cdr3_nt: TGTGCCAGCAGTGCTCACACAACCGAAGCCTACGAGCAGTACTTC
cdr3_aa: CASSAHTTEAYEQYF

clone_size: -
v_call: TRBV7-9
j_call: TRBJ2-7
d_call: -
cdr3_nt: TGTGCCAGCAGCGGACCCGGGTCGGACGAGCAGTACTTC
cdr3_aa: CASSGPGSDEQYF

clone_size: many
v_call: TRBV20-1
j_call: TRBJ2-3
d_call: -
cdr3_nt: TGCAGTGCGCCCTCGGGCGGGGCGGGCACAGATACGCAGTATTTT
cdr3_aa: CSAPSGGAGTDTQYF

clone_size: many
v_call: TRBV20-1
j_call: TRBJ2-7
d_call: -
cdr3_nt: TGCAGTGCCGAAGTAGCAGATAGCTCCTACGAGCAGTACTTC
cdr3_aa: CSAEVADSSYEQYF

clone_size: once
v_call: TRBV11-2
j_call: TRBJ2-3
d_call: -
cdr3_nt: TGTGCCAGCAGTCCCACGGGTACCGAGCGGGGCACAGATACGCAGTATTTT
cdr3_aa: CASSPTGTERGTDTQYF

clone_size: -
v_call: TRBV27
j_call: TRBJ2-7
d_call: -
cdr3_nt: TGTGCCAGCAGCCCCTATAGTGGAGGAGAAGTACGCGAGCAGTACTTC
cdr3_aa: CASSPYSGGEVREQYF

clone_size: -
v_call: TRBV10-3
j_call: TRBJ2-5
d_call: TRBD2
cdr3_nt: TGTGCCATCAGTGACCCCGAGGCAGGAGTGACTAGCGGCCGAGAGACCCAGTACTTC
cdr3_aa: CAISDPEAGVTSGRETQYF

clone_size: few
v_call: TRBV27
j_call: TRBJ2-4
d_call: -
cdr3_nt: TGTGCCAGCAGTCCGACTGAACCCGGCAACATTCAGTACTTC
cdr3_aa: CASSPTEPGNIQYF

clone_size: -
v_call: TRBV6-1
j_call: TRBJ2-7
d_call: TRBD1
cdr3_nt: TGTGCCAGCAGGAAAGCCTCGGGACAGAACTCCTACGAGCAGTACTTC
cdr3_aa: CASRKASGQNSYEQYF

clone_size: few
v_call: TRBV7-2
j_call: TRBJ1-2
d_call: TRBD1
cdr3_nt: TGTGCCAGCAGCCCCCGGGACAGGGGCGTTGGCTACACCTTC
cdr3_aa: CASSPRDRGVGYTF

clone_size: few
v_call: TRBV6-5
j_call: TRBJ2-7
d_call: TRBD1
cdr3_nt: TGTGCCAGCAGTTACGGGGAGACAGGGAACGAGCAGTACTTC
cdr3_aa: CASSYGETGNEQYF

clone_size: -
v_call: TRBV4-1
j_call: TRBJ1-1
d_call: -
cdr3_nt: TGCGCCAGCAGCCAAGGATTGGAGGACACTGAAGCTTTCTTT
cdr3_aa: CASSQGLEDTEAFF

clone_size: few
v_call: TRBV10-3
j_call: TRBJ2-6
d_call: -
cdr3_nt: TGTGCCATCAGTGATTTAGGGTCTGGGGCCAACGTCCTGACTTTC
cdr3_aa: CAISDLGSGANVLTF

clone_size: -
v_call: TRBV7-8
j_call: TRBJ1-2
d_call: -
cdr3_nt: TGTGCCAGCAGCCCCGGAGGATTGAGGGGCTACACCTTC
cdr3_aa: CASSPGGLRGYTF

clone_size: -
v_call: TRBV28
j_call: TRBJ2-1
d_call: TRBD1
cdr3_nt: TGTGCCAGCAGTCCGGGACAGGGTAGATACAATGAGCAGTTCTTC
cdr3_aa: CASSPGQGRYNEQFF

clone_size: -
v_call: TRBV5-1
j_call: TRBJ2-5
d_call: TRBD2
cdr3_nt: TGCGCCAGCAGGCTAGCGGGCCAAGAGACCCAGTACTTC
cdr3_aa: CASRLAGQETQYF

clone_size: many
v_call: TRBV20-1
j_call: TRBJ1-6
d_call: TRBD1
cdr3_nt: TGCAGTGCCCAACCGGGGACAGAATTTTCACCCCTCCACTTT
cdr3_aa: CSAQPGTEFSPLHF